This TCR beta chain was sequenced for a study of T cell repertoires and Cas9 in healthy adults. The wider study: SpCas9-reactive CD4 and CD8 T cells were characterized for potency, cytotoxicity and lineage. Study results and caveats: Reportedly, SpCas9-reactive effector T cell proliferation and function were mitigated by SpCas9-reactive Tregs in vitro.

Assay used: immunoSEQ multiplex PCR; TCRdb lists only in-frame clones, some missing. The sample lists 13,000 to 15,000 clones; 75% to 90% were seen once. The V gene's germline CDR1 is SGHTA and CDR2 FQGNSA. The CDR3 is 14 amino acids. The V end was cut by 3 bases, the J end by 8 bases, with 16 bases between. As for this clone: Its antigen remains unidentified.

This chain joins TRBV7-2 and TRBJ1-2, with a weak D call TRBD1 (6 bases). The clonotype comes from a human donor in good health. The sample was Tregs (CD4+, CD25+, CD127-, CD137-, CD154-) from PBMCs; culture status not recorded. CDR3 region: CASSFLVGTHGYTF. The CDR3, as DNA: TGTGCCAGCAGCTTTTTGGTCGGGACACACGGCTACACCTTC.